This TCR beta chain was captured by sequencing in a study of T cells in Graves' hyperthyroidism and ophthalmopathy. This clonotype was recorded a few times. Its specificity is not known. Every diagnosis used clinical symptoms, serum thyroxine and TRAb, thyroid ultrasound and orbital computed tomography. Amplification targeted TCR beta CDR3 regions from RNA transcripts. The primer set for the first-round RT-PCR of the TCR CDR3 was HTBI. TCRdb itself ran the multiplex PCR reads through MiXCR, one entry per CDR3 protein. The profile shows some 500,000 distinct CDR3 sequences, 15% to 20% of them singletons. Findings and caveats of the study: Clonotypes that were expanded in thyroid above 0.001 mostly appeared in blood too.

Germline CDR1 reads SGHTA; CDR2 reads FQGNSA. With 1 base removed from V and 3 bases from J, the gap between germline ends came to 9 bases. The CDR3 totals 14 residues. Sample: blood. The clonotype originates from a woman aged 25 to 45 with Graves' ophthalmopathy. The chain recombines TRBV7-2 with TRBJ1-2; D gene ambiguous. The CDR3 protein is CASSLEDQYYGYTF. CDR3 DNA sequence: TGTGCCAGCAGCTTAGAGGATCAGTACTATGGCTACACCTTC.